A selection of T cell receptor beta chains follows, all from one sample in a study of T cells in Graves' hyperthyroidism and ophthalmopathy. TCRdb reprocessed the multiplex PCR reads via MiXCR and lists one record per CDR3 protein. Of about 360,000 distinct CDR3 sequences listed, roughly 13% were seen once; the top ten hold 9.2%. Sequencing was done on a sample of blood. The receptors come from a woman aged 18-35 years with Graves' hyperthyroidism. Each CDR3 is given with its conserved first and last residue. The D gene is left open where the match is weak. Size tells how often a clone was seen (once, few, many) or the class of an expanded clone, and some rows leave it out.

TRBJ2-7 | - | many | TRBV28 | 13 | CASQEQGRYEQYF | TGTGCCAGCCAGGAGCAGGGGCGGTACGAGCAGTACTTC
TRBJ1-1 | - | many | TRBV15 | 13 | CATSFLGDTEAFF | TGTGCCACCAGCTTCCTGGGAGACACTGAAGCTTTCTTT
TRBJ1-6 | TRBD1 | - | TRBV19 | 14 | CASSEGQGESPLHF | TGTGCCAGTAGCGAGGGACAGGGAGAATCACCCCTCCACTTT
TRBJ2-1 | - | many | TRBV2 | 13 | CASSEGGLGRRFF | TGTGCCAGCAGTGAAGGCGGACTGGGTCGCCGGTTCTTC
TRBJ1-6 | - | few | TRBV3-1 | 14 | CASNQGSYNSPLHF | TGTGCCAGCAATCAGGGTTCCTATAATTCACCCCTCCACTTT
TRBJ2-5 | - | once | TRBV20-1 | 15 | CSASGGRINQETQYF | TGCAGTGCTAGCGGGGGTCGGATTAACCAAGAGACCCAGTACTTC
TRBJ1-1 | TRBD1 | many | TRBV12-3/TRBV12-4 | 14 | CASRRTGLNTEAFF | TGTGCCAGCAGGAGGACAGGGTTGAACACTGAAGCTTTCTTT
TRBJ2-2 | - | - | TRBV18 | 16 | CASSPMTGTNTGELFF | TGTGCCAGCTCCCCAATGACAGGAACGAACACCGGGGAGCTGTTTTTT
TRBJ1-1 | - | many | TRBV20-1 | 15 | CSARTVLEVGLGAFF | TGCAGTGCTAGAACCGTCCTGGAGGTTGGGTTGGGAGCTTTCTTT
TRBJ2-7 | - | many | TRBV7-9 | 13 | CASSPRDFYEQYF | TGTGCCAGCAGCCCCCGGGACTTCTACGAGCAGTACTTC
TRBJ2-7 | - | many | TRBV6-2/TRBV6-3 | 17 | CASRPRGVGASSYEQYF | TGTGCCAGCAGACCCCGAGGCGTCGGGGCATCCTCCTACGAGCAGTACTTC